The 26 T cell receptor beta chains reported below all come from one sample, sequenced in a study of blood T cells in healthy people across ages. A J-beta primer mix and a sample-barcoded 5' primer were used in a second PCR of roughly 6 to 11 cycles. TCRdb itself ran the 5' RACE reads through MiXCR, one entry per CDR3 protein. The repertoire includes roughly 1,700,000 distinct CDR3 sequences, roughly 30% of them detected once, and 7.7% sits in the top ten. The sample was blood. The receptors were gathered from a woman aged 30 to 39 in good health.

This clonotype came up many times. The rearrangement uses TRBV27 and TRBJ2-5, with 7 bases identical to TRBD1. CDR1 is MNHEY, CDR2 SMNVEV, per germline (reference sequence). Unmatched junction bases numbered 7, after V lost 4 bases and J lost 5 bases. The CDR3 consists of 14 residues. The CDR3 sequence: CASSSGRGFETQYF. In nucleotides, the CDR3 is TGTGCCAGCAGTTCGGGCAGGGGGTTTGAGACCCAGTACTTC.

This clonotype was observed a few times. This rearrangement joins TRBV3-1 to TRBJ2-5; 8 positions match TRBD2. V lost 4 bases and J lost 4; bases outside the gene matches: 5. The CDR3 is 14 residues long. Germline CDR1 and CDR2: LGHDT and YNNKEL (reference sequence). The CDR3 coding sequence is TGTGCCAGCAGCCCTTTAGCGGGGCCAGAGACCCAGTACTTC. Amino acid sequence: CASSPLAGPETQYF.

This clonotype has just a few counts. The J gene is TRBJ1-5, the V gene TRBV20-1; the D gene is possibly TRBD1 (5 bases). Trimming pared 1 base from V and 1 base from J, leaving 11 bases between. This CDR3 is built from 15 residues. Germline V gives CDR1 DFQATT, CDR2 SNEGSKA (reference sequence). CDR3 nucleotide sequence: TGCAGTGCTAGAGTGGGGCGCAGCAGCAATCAGCCCCAGCATTTT. This sequence encodes CSARVGRSSNQPQHF.

This clonotype appeared a few times. V gene TRBV2 combines with J gene TRBJ2-5; 9 nucleotides align to TRBD2. The trim removed 1 base at V and 3 bases at J, leaving 3 bases unmatched. Germline CDR1 SNHLY, CDR2 FYNNEI. CDR3 length: 15 residues. CDR3 in amino acids: CASSEGGLAEETQYF. CDR3 nucleotide sequence: TGTGCCAGCAGTGAAGGGGGACTAGCAGAAGAGACCCAGTACTTC.

The rearrangement uses TRBV28 and TRBJ1-2, with D unresolved. This CDR3 is built from 14 residues. V was clipped by 3 bases and J by 4 bases, with 12 bases between them. CDR1 and CDR2 (germline): MDHEN, SYDVKM. The CDR3 DNA follows: TGTGCCAGCAGTTTGTACAGAGATTTCTATGGCTACACCTTC. This gives the protein CASSLYRDFYGYTF.

This clonotype was seen only a few times. The chain employs TRBV20-1 and TRBJ2-3; 9 bases agree with TRBD2. Germline V gives CDR1 DFQATT, CDR2 SNEGSKA (reference sequence). CDR3 length equals 14 residues. The trim removed 4 bases at V and 6 bases at J, leaving 8 bases unmatched. CDR3 nucleotides: TGCAGTGCTAAGATGGGCGGGGGGGCCGATACGCAGTATTTT. Its protein product is CSAKMGGGADTQYF.

The chain links TRBV6-5 to TRBJ1-1, with D maybe TRBD1 (6 bases). Germline V CDR1 and CDR2: MNHEY, SVGAGI. The CDR3 consists of 19 residues. V lost 4 bases to trimming and J lost 1 base, with 25 bases between them. CDR3 sequence: CASSSSPGGRGRENTEAFF. CDR3 DNA: TGTGCCAGCAGTTCATCCCCCGGTGGGCGGGGGCGTGAGAACACTGAAGCTTTCTTT.

The chain recombines TRBV6-5 with TRBJ1-1; D remains ambiguous. CDR1 is MNHEY and CDR2 is SVGAGI in the germline V gene. This CDR3 contains 12 residues. The V end was cut by 0 bases, the J end by 7 bases, with 6 bases between. CDR3: CASSYSYGEAFF. In DNA form, the CDR3 reads TGTGCCAGCAGTTACTCGTATGGTGAAGCTTTCTTT.

The chain recombines TRBV7-2 with TRBJ2-7; D not certain. The DNA end lines up better with TRBJ2-5; the J call may be wrong. The CDR3 runs 13 residues. The germline gives CDR1 SGHTA, CDR2 FQGNSA. CDR3 region: CASRSSWRETQYF. CDR3 DNA: TGTGCCAGCAGATCATCCTGGCGGGAGACCCAGTACTTC.

V usage is TRBV29-1 and J usage is TRBJ2-1; D possibly matches TRBD1 or TRBD2 (5 bases each). The J call may be faulty, since TRBJ2-7 better matches the DNA end. This CDR3 spans 14 amino acids. Germline V gene data show CDR1 as SQVTM and CDR2 as ANQGSEA. The CDR3 protein is CSSTGTASYNEQYF. In DNA, the CDR3 is TGCAGCTCCACCGGGACCGCTTCCTACAATGAGCAGTACTTC.

The chain is built from TRBV5-1 and TRBJ2-7; unclear D gene. This CDR3 is built from 13 residues. Germline CDR1 SGHRS, CDR2 YFSETQ. Trimming stripped 3 bases from V and 7 bases from J, with 14 bases between. CDR3 coding DNA: TGCGCCAGCAGCTCTGAACCCGCAATGGAGCAGTACTTC. Its protein product is CASSSEPAMEQYF.

This clonotype came up a few times. This rearrangement joins TRBV27 to TRBJ1-6; D not certain. The germline gives CDR1 MNHEY, CDR2 SMNVEV (reference sequence). The CDR3 spans 14 residues. V was cut by 6 bases and J by 11 bases, with 17 bases left in between. The CDR3 reads CASSPPGPTPPLHF. The DNA of the CDR3 is TGTGCCAGCAGCCCACCGGGCCCAACTCCACCCCTCCACTTT.

This clonotype was counted a few times. The J gene is TRBJ2-3, the V gene TRBV24-1; 8 bases match TRBD2. This CDR3 comprises 15 residues. Germline V gene data show CDR1 as KGHDR and CDR2 as SFDVKD. V lost 1 base and J lost 4; bases outside the gene matches: 3. The CDR3 DNA reads as TGTGCCACCAGTGATTTTGCGGGGGGTGCAGATACGCAGTATTTT. Its translation is CATSDFAGGADTQYF.

The V call is TRBV29-1, the J call TRBJ2-5; 10 positions agree with TRBD1. Trimming at V came to 4 bases and at J to 4 bases, leaving 3 bases not matched to a gene. Germline values: CDR1 SQVTM, CDR2 ANQGSEA. This CDR3 spans 13 amino acids. The CDR3 bases are TGCAGCGTTGGACAGGGGGCTACAGAGACCCAGTACTTC. Amino acids: CSVGQGATETQYF.

This clonotype was picked up many times. The J gene is TRBJ2-5, the V gene TRBV12-3 or TRBV12-4; D call uncertain. The CDR3 is 15 residues long. V lost 6 bases, J lost 2 bases, and 16 bases lay in between. The CDR3 is CASSPAETPQETQYF. DNA of the CDR3: TGTGCCAGCAGCCCAGCCGAGACGCCGCAAGAGACCCAGTACTTC.

This clonotype turned up a few times. The rearrangement joins TRBV20-1 to TRBJ1-2; TRBD1 matches at 8 bases. Trimming removed 3 bases from V and 2 bases from J; junction bases left unmatched: 5. Germline loops: CDR1 DFQATT, CDR2 SNEGSKA (reference sequence). The CDR3 loop spans 14 amino acids. CDR3 loop: CSASPGQENYGYTF. The CDR3 DNA sequence: TGCAGTGCTAGTCCGGGACAGGAGAACTATGGCTACACCTTC.

This clonotype was counted at least ten times. The chain joins TRBV7-2 to TRBJ2-5; D not resolved. Germline V gives CDR1 SGHTA, CDR2 FQGNSA. This CDR3 has 13 amino acids. V was pared by 5 bases and J by 4 bases, with 11 bases between. The CDR3 protein is CASSPIPGETQYF. The CDR3, as DNA: TGTGCCAGCAGCCCTATTCCTGGAGAGACCCAGTACTTC.

This clonotype was observed at least ten times. The genes are TRBV7-9 and TRBJ2-7; 8 positions match TRBD1. V lost 4 bases to trimming and J lost 8 bases; unmatched junction nucleotides: 13. The CDR3 is made up of 15 amino acids. Germline values: CDR1 SEHNR, CDR2 FQNEAQ (reference sequence). This CDR3 reads CASSSSGTGVDQQYF. The CDR3 bases are TGTGCCAGCAGCTCCTCCGGGACAGGAGTGGACCAGCAGTACTTC.

This clonotype was counted a few times. The CDR3: CASGAKGSYEQYF. The CDR3 DNA reads TGTGCCAGCGGGGCGAAGGGGAGCTACGAGCAGTACTTC. The chain carries TRBV3-1 and TRBJ2-7; the D gene could be TRBD1 or TRBD2 (5 bases each). Between the trimmed V and J ends, which lost 8 bases and 3 bases, there was a span of 14 bases. This CDR3 comprises 13 residues. Germline assignment: CDR1 LGHDT and CDR2 YNNKEL (reference sequence).

This clonotype has more than one count but fewer than ten. The chain combines TRBV5-5 with TRBJ1-2, with 7 bases lining up with TRBD1. With V trimmed by 4 bases and J by 2 bases, 8 bases remained unmatched. Germline CDR1 is SGHKS and CDR2 is YYEKEE (reference sequence). This CDR3 is built from 15 residues. Written as DNA, the CDR3 is TGTGCCAGCAGCCGTCAGGGGGGGGAGAACTATGGCTACACCTTC. It translates to CASSRQGGENYGYTF.

In its sample, this clonotype was seen a few times. The chain joins TRBV4-1 to TRBJ2-3; 7 positions agree with TRBD1. Germline assignment: CDR1 MGHRA and CDR2 YSYEKL. The CDR3 has 15 amino acids. Germline trimming cut 4 bases from V and 6 bases from J; bases unmatched to any gene: 10. CDR3 bases: TGCGCCAGCAGCCTAGGGACAGACCGACTGGATACGCAGTATTTT. Protein product: CASSLGTDRLDTQYF.

CDR3 protein: CASNLGRARGTGELFF. The CDR3, as DNA: TGTGCCAGCAACCTAGGAAGGGCGCGGGGCACCGGGGAGCTGTTTTTT. V is TRBV6-1 and J is TRBJ2-2, with a weak D call TRBD2 (6 bases). V was pared by 7 bases and J by 4 bases, with 19 bases between. CDR1 and CDR2 from the germline V gene are MNHNS and SASEGT. The CDR3 contains 16 residues.

This clonotype has at least ten counts. This sequence joins TRBV6-2 or TRBV6-3 and TRBJ2-7; D perhaps matches TRBD1 (5 bases). The ends were cut back, 6 bases at V and 3 bases at J, with 12 bases in the middle. CDR1 and CDR2 from the germline V gene are MNHEY and SVGEGT. The CDR3 is 13 residues long. The CDR3 loop is CASRGAPSYEQYF. In DNA form, the CDR3 reads TGTGCCAGCAGAGGGGCCCCCAGCTACGAGCAGTACTTC.

This clonotype was observed a handful of times. The J gene is TRBJ2-1, the V gene TRBV28; weak D call: TRBD2 (6 bases). This CDR3 is built from 14 residues. The V end was cut by 8 bases, the J end by 1 base, with 12 bases between. CDR1 and CDR2 (germline): MDHEN, SYDVKM. DNA for the CDR3: TGTGCCAGCGCAATGGGGGGTTCCTACAATGAGCAGTTCTTC. This translates into CASAMGGSYNEQFF.

V and J are TRBV7-9 and TRBJ2-4; D unclear. The last part of the DNA fits TRBJ2-7 better; the J call may be wrong. Germline V gives CDR1 SEHNR, CDR2 FQNEAQ (reference sequence). This CDR3 has 14 amino acids. This chain's CDR3 is CASSPVEAVNEQYF. The CDR3 DNA sequence: TGTGCCAGCAGCCCAGTTGAGGCGGTGAACGAGCAGTACTTC.

This clonotype was picked up a small number of times. The chain recombines TRBV9 with TRBJ2-3, with TRBD2 matching 8 bases. The ends lost 2 bases at V and 5 bases at J; junction bases unmatched: 7. Germline V gene sequence: CDR1 SGDLS, CDR2 YYNGEE. The length of the CDR3 is 15 residues. The CDR3 reads CASSVGGATRDTQYF. The CDR3 nucleotides are TGTGCCAGCAGCGTCGGGGGGGCCACGAGAGATACGCAGTATTTT.